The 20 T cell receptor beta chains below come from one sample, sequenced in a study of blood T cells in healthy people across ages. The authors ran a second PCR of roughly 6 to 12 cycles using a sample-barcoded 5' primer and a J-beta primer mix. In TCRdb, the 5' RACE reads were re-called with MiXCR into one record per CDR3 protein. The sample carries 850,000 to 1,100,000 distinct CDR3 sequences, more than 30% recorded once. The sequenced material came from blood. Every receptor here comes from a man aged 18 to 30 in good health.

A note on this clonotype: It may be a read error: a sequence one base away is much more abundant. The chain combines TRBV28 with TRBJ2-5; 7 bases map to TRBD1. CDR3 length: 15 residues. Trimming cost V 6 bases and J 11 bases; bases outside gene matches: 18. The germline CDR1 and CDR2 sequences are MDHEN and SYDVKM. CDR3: CASSPSRQGIGEQYF. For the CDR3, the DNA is TGTGCCAGCAGCCCCTCCCGACAGGGTATCGGTGAGCAGTACTTC.

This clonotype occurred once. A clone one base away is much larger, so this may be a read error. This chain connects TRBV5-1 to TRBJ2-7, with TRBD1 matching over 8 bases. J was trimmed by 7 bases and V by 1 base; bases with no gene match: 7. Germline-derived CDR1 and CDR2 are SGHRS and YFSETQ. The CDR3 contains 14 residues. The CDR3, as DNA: TGCGCCAGCAGCTTGAGGACAGGGATGAATGAGCAGTACTTC. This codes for CASSLRTGMNEQYF.

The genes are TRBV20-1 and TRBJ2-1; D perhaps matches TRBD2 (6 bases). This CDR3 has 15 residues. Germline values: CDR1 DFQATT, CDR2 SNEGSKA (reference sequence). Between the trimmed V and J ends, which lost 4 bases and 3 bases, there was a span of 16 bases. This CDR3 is CSANLGRAGYNEQFF. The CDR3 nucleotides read TGCAGTGCTAACCTTGGACGAGCGGGCTACAATGAGCAGTTCTTC.

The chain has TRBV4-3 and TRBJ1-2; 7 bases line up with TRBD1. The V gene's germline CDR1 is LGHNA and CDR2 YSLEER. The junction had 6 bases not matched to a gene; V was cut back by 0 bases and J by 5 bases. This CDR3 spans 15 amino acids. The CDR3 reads CASSQDRQGRYGYTF. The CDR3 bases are TGCGCCAGCAGCCAAGATCGACAGGGAAGGTATGGCTACACCTTC.

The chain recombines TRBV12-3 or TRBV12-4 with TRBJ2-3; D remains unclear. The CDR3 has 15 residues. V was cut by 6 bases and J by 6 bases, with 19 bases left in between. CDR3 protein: CASSPINNRADTQYF. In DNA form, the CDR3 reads TGTGCCAGCAGCCCGATAAACAACCGAGCGGATACGCAGTATTTT.

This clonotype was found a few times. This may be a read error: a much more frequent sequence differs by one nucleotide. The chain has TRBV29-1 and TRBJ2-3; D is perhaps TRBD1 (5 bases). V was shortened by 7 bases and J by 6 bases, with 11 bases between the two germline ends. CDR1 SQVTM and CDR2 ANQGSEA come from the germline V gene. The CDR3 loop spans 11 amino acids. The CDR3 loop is CSGGALDTQYF. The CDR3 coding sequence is TGCAGCGGTGGGGCTCTCGATACGCAGTATTTT.

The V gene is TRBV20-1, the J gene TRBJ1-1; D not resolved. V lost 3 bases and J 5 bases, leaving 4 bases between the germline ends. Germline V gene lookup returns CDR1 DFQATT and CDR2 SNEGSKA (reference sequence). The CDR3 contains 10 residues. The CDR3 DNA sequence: TGCAGTGCTAGGTGGACTGAAGCTTTCTTT. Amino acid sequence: CSARWTEAFF.

The CDR3: CASGRQSSTDTQYF. The CDR3 nucleotides read TGTGCCAGCGGGCGACAGTCCAGCACAGATACGCAGTATTTT. This chain joins TRBV7-2 and TRBJ2-3; possibly TRBD1 for D (5 bases). V gave up 8 bases and J gave up 0 bases, with 12 bases separating them. The CDR3 loop spans 14 amino acids. Germline-derived CDR1 and CDR2 are SGHTA and FQGNSA.

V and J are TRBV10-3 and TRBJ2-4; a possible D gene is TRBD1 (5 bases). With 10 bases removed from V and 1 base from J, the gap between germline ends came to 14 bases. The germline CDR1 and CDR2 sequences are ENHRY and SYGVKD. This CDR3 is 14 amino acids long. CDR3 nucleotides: TGTGCCACCGCGGACACTCTGGCCAAAAACATTCAGTACTTC. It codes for CATADTLAKNIQYF.

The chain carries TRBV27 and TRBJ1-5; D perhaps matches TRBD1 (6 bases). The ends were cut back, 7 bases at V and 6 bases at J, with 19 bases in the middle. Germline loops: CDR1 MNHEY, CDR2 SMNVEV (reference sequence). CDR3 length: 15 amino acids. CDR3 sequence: CASTPGGDWVQPQHF. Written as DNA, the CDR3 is TGTGCCAGCACCCCTGGGGGCGACTGGGTTCAGCCCCAGCATTTT.

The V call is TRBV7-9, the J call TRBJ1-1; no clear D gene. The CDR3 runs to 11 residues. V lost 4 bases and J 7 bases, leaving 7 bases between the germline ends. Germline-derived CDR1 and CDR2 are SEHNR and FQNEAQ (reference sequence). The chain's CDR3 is CASSSYSEAFF. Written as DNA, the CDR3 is TGTGCCAGCAGCTCCTATAGTGAAGCTTTCTTT. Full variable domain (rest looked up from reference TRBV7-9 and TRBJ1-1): DTGVSQNPRHKITKRGQNVTFRCDPISEHNRLYWYRQTLGQGPEFLTYFQNEAQLEKSRLLSDRFSAERPKGSFSTLEIQRTEQGDSAMYLCASSSYSEAFFGQGTRLTVV.

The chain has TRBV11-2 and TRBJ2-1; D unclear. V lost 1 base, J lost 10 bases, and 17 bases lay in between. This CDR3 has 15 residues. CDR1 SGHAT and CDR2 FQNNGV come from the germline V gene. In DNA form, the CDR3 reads TGTGCCAGCAGCTTAGGTCTGGCGGATCTCCGGGAGCAGTTCTTC. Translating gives CASSLGLADLREQFF.

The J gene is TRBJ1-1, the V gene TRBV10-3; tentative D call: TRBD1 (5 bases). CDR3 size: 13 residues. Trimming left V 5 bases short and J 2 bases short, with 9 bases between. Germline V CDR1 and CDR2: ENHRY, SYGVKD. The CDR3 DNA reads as TGTGCCATCAGTCAAGGGGTCAACACTGAAGCTTTCTTT. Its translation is CAISQGVNTEAFF.

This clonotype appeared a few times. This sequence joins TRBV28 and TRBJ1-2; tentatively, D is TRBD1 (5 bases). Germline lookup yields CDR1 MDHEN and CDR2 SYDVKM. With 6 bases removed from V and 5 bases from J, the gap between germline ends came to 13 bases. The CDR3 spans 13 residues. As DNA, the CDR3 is TGTGCCAGCAGCTCCCCGGGACCTTATGGCTACACCTTC. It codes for CASSSPGPYGYTF.

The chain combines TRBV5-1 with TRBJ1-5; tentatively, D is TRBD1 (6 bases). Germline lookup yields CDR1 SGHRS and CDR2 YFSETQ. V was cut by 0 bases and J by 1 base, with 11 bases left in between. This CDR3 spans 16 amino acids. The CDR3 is CASSLVPGASNQPQHF. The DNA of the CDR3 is TGCGCCAGCAGCTTGGTCCCGGGGGCGAGCAATCAGCCCCAGCATTTT. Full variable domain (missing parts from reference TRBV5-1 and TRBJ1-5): KAGVTQTPRYLIKTRGQQVTLSCSPISGHRSVSWYQQTPGQGLQFLFEYFSETQRNKGNFPGRFSGRQFSNSRSEMNVSTLELGDSALYLCASSLVPGASNQPQHFGDGTRLSIL.

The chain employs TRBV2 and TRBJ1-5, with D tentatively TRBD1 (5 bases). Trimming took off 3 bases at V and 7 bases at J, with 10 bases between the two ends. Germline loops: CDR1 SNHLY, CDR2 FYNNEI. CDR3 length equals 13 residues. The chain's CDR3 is CASSDWQGQPQHF. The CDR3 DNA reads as TGTGCCAGCAGTGACTGGCAGGGCCAGCCCCAGCATTTT. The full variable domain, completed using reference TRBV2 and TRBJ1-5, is EPEVTQTPSHQVTQMGQEVILRCVPISNHLYFYWYRQILGQKVEFLVSFYNNEISEKSEIFDDQFSVERPDGSNFTLKIRSTKLEDSAMYFCASSDWQGQPQHFGDGTRLSIL.

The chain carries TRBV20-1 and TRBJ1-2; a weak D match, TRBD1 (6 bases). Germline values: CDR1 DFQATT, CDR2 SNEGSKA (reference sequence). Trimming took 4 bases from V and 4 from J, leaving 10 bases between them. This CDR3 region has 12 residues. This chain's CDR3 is CSATGGLYGYTF. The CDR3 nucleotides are TGCAGTGCTACGGGGGGGCTCTATGGCTACACCTTC.

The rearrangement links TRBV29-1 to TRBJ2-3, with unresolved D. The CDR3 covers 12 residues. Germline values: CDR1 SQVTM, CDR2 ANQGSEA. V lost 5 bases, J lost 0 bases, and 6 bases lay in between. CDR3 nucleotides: TGCAGCGTTTTCGTTAGCACAGATACGCAGTATTTT. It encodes CSVFVSTDTQYF.

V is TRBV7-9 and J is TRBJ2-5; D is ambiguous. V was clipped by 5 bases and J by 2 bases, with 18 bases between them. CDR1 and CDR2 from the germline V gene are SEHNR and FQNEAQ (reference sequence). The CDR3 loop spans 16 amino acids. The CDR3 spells CASSEDDKLLQETQYF. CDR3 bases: TGTGCCAGCAGCGAAGATGACAAGTTACTTCAAGAGACCCAGTACTTC.

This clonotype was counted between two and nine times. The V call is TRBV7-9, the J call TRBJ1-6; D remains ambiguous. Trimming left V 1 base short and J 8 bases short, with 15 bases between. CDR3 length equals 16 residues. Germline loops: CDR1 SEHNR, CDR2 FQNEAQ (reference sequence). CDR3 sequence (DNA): TGTGCCAGCAGCTTAGGAGCGAACCTCCCACATTCACCCCTCCACTTT. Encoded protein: CASSLGANLPHSPLHF.